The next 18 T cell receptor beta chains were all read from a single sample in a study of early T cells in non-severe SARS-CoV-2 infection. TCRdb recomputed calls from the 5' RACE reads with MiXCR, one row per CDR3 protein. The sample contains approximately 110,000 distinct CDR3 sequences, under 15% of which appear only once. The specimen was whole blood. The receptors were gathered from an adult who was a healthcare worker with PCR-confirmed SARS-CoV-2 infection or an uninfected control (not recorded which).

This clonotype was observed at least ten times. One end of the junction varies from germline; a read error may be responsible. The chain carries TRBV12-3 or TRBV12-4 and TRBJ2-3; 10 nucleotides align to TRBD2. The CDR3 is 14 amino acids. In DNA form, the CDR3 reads TGTGCCAGCAGCTTAGCGGGGGGAACAGATACGCAGTATTTT. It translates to CASSLAGGTDTQYF.

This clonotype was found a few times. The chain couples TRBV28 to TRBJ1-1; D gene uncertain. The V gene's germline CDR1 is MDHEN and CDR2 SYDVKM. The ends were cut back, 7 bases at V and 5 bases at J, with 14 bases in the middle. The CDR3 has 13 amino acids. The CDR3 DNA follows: TGTGCCAGCACGGGCCCCGTGAGGACTGAAGCTTTCTTT. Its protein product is CASTGPVRTEAFF.

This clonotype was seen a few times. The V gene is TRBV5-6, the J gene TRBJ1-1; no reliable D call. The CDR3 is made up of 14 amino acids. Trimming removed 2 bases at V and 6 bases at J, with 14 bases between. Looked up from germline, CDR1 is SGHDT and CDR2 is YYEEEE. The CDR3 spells CASSFTRTEAEAFF. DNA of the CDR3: TGTGCCAGCAGCTTTACCCGGACGGAAGCTGAAGCTTTCTTT.

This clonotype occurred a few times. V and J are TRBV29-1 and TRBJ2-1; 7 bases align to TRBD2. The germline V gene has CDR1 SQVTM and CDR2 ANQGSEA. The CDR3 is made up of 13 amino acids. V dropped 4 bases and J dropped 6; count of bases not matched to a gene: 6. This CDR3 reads CSVGPLAANEQFF. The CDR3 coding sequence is TGCAGCGTTGGGCCGCTAGCGGCCAATGAGCAGTTCTTC.

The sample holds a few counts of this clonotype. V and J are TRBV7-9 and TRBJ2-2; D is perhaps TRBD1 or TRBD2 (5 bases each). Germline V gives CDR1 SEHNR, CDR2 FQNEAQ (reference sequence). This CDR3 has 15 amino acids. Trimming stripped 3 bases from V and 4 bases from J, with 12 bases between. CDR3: CASSFTAGTTGELFF. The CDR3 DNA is TGTGCCAGCAGCTTTACGGCAGGGACCACCGGGGAGCTGTTTTTT.

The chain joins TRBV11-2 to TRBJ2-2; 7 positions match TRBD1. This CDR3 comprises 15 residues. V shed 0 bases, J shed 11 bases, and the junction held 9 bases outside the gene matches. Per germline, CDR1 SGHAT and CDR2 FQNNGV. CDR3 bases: TGTGCCAGCAGCTTAGATTCAGCAGGGGGAGTAGAGCTGTTTTTT. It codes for CASSLDSAGGVELFF.

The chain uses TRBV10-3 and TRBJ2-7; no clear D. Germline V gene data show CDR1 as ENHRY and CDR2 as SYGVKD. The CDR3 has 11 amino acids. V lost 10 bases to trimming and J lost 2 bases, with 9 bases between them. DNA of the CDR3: TGTGCCACCACGTCGACCTACGAGCAGTACTTC. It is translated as CATTSTYEQYF.

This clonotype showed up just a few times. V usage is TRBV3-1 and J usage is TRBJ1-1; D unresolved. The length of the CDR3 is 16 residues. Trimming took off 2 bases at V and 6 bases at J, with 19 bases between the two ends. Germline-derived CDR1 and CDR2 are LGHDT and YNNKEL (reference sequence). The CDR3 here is CASSQFRLGSSAEAFF. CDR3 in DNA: TGTGCCAGCAGCCAATTCCGCTTAGGGTCGTCGGCTGAAGCTTTCTTT.

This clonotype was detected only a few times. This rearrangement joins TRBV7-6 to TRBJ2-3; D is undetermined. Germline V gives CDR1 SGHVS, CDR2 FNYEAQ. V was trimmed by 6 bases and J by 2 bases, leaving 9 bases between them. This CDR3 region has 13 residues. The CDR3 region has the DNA TGTGCCAGCAGTAGGTCTCACACAGATACGCAGTATTTT. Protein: CASSRSHTDTQYF.

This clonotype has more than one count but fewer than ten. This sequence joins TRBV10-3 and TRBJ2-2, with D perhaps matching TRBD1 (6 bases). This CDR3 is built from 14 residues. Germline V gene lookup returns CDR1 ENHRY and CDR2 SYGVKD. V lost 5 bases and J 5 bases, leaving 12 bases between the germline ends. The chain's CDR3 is CAISLGGSTGELFF. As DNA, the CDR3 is TGTGCCATCAGTTTAGGGGGATCGACCGGGGAGCTGTTTTTT.

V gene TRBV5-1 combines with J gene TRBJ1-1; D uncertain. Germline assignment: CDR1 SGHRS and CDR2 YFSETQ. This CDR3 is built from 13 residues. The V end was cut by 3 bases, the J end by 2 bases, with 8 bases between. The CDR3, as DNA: TGCGCCAGCAGCTCCGAAGCAAACACTGAAGCTTTCTTT. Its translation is CASSSEANTEAFF.

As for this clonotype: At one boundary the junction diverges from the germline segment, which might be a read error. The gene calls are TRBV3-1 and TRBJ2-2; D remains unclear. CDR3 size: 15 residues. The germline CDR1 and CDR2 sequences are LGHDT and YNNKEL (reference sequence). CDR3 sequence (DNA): TGTGCCAGCAGCCAAGAAGCTATAAACACCGAGGAGCTGTTTTTT. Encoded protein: CASSQEAINTEELFF.

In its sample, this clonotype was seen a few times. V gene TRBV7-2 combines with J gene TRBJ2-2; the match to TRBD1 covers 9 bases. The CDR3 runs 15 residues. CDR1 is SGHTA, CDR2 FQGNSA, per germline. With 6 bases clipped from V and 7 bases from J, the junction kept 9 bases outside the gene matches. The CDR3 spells CASRTGQGAIGELFF. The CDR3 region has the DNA TGTGCCAGCAGGACGGGACAGGGAGCGATCGGGGAGCTGTTTTTT. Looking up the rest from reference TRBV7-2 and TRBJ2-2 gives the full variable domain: GAGVSQSPSNKVTEKGKDVELRCDPISGHTALYWYRQSLGQGLEFLIYFQGNSAPDKSGLPSDRFSAERTGGSVSTLTIQRTQQEDSAVYLCASRTGQGAIGELFFGEGSRLTVL.

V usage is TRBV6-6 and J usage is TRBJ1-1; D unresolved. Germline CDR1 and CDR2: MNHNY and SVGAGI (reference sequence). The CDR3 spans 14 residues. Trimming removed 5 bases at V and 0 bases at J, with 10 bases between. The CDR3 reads CASSRADLNTEAFF. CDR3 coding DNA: TGTGCCAGCAGTCGAGCCGACCTGAACACTGAAGCTTTCTTT.

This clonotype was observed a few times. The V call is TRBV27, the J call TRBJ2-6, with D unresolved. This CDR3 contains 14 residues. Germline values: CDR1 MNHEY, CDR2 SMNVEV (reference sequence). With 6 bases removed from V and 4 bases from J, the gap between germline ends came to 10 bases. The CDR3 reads CASRVQAGANVLTF. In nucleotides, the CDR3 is TGTGCCAGCAGAGTCCAGGCCGGGGCCAACGTCCTGACTTTC. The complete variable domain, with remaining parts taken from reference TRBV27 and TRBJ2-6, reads EAQVTQNPRYLITVTGKKLTVTCSQNMNHEYMSWYRQDPGLGLRQIYYSMNVEVTDKGDVPEGYKVSRKEKRNFPLILESPSPNQTSLYFCASRVQAGANVLTFGAGSRLTVL.

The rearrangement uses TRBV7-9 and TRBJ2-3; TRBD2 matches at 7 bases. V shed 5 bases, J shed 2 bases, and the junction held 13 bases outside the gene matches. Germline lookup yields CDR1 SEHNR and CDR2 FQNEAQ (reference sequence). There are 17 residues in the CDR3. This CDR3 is CASSPIRAGLNTDTQYF. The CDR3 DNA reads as TGTGCCAGCAGCCCAATCCGAGCGGGGCTAAACACAGATACGCAGTATTTT.

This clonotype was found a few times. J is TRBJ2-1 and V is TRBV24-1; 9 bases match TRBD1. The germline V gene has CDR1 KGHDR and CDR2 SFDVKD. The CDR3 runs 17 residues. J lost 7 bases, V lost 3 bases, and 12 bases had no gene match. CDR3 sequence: CATSDAPGQGTTNEQFF. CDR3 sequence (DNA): TGTGCCACCAGTGATGCCCCGGGACAGGGAACTACGAATGAGCAGTTCTTC.

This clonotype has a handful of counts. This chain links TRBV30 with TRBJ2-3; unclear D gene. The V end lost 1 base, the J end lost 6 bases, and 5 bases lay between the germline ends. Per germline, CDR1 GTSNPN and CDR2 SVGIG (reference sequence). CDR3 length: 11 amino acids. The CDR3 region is CAWSELDTQYF. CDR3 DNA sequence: TGTGCCTGGAGTGAATTGGATACGCAGTATTTT. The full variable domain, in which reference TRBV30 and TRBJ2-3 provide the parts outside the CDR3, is SQTIHQWPATLVQPVGSPLSLECTVEGTSNPNLYWYRQAAGRGLQLLFYSVGIGQISSEVPQNLSASRPQDRQFILSSKKLLLSDSGFYLCAWSELDTQYFGPGTRLTVL.